This T cell receptor beta chain was documented in a study of technical replicates of blood from a handful of donors. V shed 1 base, J shed 3 bases, and the junction held 8 bases outside the gene matches. In germline, CDR1 is SEHNR, CDR2 FQNEAQ (reference sequence). This CDR3 contains 18 residues. The data were produced by immunoSEQ multiplex PCR, yet TCRdb's version contains in-frame clones alone and is incomplete. The sample lists approximately 50,000 clones; 94% were seen once. This TCR was sampled from a human donor in good health. The rearrangement joins TRBV7-9 to TRBJ2-2; 10 nucleotides line up with TRBD1. Specimen: T cells isolated from PBMCs. The CDR3: CASSLEFSDRGYTGELFF. The DNA of the CDR3 is TGTGCCAGCAGCTTAGAATTCTCGGACAGGGGGTACACCGGGGAGCTGTTTTTT.